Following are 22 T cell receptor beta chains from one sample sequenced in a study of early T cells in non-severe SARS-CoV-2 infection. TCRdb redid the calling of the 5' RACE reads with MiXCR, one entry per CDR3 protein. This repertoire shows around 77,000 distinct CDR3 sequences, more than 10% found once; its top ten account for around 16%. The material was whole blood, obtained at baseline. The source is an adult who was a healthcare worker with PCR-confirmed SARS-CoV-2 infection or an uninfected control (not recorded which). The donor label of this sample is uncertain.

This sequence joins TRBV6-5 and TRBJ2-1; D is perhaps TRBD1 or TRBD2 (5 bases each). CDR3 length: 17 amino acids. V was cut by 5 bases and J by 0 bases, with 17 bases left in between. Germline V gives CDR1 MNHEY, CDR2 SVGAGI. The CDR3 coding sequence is TGTGCCAGCAGTACTCTCCTCCGGGGACGCTCCTACAATGAGCAGTTCTTC. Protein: CASSTLLRGRSYNEQFF.

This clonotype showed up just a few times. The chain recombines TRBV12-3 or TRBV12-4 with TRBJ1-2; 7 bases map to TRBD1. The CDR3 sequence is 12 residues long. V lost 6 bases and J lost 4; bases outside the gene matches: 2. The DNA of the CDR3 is TGTGCCAGCAGCGGGACAGCCTATGGCTACACCTTC. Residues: CASSGTAYGYTF.

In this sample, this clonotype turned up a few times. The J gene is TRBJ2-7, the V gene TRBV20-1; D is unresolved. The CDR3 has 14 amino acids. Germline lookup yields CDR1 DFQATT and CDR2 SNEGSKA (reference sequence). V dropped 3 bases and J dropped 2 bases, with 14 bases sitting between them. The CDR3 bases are TGCAGTGCTAGTCGCTCGCCGGCGCCCTACGAGCAGTACTTC. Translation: CSASRSPAPYEQYF.

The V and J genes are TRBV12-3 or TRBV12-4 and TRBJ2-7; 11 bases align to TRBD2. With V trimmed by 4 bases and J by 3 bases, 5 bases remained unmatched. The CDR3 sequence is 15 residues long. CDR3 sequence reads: CASSSPTSGNYEQYF. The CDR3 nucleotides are TGTGCCAGCAGTTCTCCGACTAGCGGGAACTACGAGCAGTACTTC.

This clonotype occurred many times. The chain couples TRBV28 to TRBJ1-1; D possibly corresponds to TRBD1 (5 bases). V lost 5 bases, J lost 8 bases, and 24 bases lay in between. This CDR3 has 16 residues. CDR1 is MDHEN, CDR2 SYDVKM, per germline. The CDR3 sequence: CASSPPLGAMAVEAFF. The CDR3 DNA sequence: TGTGCCAGCAGTCCCCCCCTCGGGGCGATGGCCGTGGAAGCTTTCTTT.

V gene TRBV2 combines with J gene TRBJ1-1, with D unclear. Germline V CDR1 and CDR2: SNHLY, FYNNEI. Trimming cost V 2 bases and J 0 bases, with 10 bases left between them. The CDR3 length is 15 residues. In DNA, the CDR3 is TGTGCCAGCAGTGAAAATCGTTTACTGAACACTGAAGCTTTCTTT. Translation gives CASSENRLLNTEAFF. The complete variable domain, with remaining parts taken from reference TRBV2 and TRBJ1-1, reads EPEVTQTPSHQVTQMGQEVILRCVPISNHLYFYWYRQILGQKVEFLVSFYNNEISEKSEIFDDQFSVERPDGSNFTLKIRSTKLEDSAMYFCASSENRLLNTEAFFGQGTRLTVV.

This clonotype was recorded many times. The CDR3 DNA follows: TGTGCCAGCAGTGAAAAGGGCATCCTGAACACTGAAGCTTTCTTT. Translated, it gives CASSEKGILNTEAFF. The V gene is TRBV6-1, the J gene TRBJ1-1; D unresolved. Germline V gene data show CDR1 as MNHNS and CDR2 as SASEGT. The CDR3 totals 15 residues. Trimming took 2 bases from V and 0 from J, leaving 10 bases between them.

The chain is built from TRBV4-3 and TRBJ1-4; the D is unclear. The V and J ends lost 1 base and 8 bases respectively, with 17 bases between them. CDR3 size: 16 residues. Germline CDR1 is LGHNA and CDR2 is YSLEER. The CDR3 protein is CASSQGSRPMGEKLFF. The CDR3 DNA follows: TGCGCCAGCAGCCAAGGCTCGAGACCGATGGGAGAAAAACTGTTTTTT.

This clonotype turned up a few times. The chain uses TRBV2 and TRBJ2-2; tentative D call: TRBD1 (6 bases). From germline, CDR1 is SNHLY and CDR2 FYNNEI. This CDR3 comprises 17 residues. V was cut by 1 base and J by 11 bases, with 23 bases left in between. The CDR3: CASSEGFRTASRVELFF. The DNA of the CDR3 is TGTGCCAGCAGTGAAGGTTTTAGGACAGCCTCGAGGGTCGAGCTGTTTTTT.

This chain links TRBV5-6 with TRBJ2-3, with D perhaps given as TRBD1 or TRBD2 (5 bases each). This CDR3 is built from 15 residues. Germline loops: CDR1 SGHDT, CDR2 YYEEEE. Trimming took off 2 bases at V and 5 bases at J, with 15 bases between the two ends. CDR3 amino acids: CASSLWQGERDTQYF. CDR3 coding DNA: TGTGCCAGCAGCTTATGGCAGGGAGAAAGAGATACGCAGTATTTT.

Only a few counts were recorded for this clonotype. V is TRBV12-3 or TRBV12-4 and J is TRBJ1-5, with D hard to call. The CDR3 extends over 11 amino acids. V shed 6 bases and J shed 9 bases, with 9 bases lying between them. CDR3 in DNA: TGTGCCAGCAGCCTCCTAGGGCCCCAGCATTTT. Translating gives CASSLLGPQHF.

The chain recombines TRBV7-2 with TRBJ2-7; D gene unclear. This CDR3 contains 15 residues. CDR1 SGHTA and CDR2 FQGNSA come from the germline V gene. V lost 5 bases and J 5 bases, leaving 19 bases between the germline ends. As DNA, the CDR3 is TGTGCCAGCAGCCCCATGGCCACACCTTTGGACGAGCAGTACTTC. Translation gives CASSPMATPLDEQYF.

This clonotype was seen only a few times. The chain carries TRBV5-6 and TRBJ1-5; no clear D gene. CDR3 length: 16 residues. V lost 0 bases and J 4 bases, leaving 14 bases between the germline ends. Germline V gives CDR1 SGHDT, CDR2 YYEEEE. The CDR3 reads CASSLGGFLRNQPQHF. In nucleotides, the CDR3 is TGTGCCAGCAGCTTGGGTGGCTTCCTAAGGAATCAGCCCCAGCATTTT.

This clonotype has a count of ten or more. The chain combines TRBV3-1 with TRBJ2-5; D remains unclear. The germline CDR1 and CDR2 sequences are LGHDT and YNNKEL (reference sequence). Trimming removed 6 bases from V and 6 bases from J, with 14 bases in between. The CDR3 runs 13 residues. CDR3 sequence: CASSLTSWKTQYF. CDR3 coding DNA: TGTGCCAGCAGTCTAACAAGCTGGAAGACCCAGTACTTC.

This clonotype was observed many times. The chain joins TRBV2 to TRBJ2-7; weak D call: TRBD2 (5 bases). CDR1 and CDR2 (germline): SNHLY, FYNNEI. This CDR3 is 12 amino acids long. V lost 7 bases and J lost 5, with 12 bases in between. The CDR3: CASMGSRHEQYF. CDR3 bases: TGTGCCAGCATGGGGAGTCGCCACGAGCAGTACTTC.

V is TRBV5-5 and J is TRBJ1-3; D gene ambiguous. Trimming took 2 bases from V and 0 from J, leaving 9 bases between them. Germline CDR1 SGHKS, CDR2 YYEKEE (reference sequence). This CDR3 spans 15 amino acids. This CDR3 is CASSFEPSSGNTIYF. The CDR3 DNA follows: TGTGCCAGCAGCTTTGAACCAAGCTCTGGAAACACCATATATTTT. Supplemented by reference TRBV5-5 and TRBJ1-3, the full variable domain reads DAGVTQSPTHLIKTRGQQVTLRCSPISGHKSVSWYQQVLGQGPQFIFQYYEKEERGRGNFPDRFSARQFPNYSSELNVNALLLGDSALYLCASSFEPSSGNTIYFGEGSWLTVV.

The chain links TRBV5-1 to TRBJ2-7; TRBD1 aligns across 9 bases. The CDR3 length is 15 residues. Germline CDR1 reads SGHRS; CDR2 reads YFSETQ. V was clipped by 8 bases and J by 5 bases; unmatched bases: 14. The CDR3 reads CASRESDRGVHEQYF. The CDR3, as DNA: TGCGCCAGTCGCGAATCGGACAGGGGTGTGCACGAGCAGTACTTC.

The DNA for the CDR3 is TGCAGCGTTGCCGGGACCGACACAGATACGCAGTATTTT. It yields the protein CSVAGTDTDTQYF. The chain is built from TRBV29-1 and TRBJ2-3; D is tentatively TRBD1 or TRBD2 (5 bases each). The V and J ends lost 4 bases and 2 bases respectively, with 10 bases between them. CDR3 length: 13 residues. Germline V gene lookup returns CDR1 SQVTM and CDR2 ANQGSEA.

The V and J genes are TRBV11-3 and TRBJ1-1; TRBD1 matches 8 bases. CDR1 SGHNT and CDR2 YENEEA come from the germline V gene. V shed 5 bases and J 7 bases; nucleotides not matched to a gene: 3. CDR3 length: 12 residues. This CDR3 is CASSEQGVEAFF. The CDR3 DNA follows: TGTGCCAGCAGCGAACAGGGGGTTGAAGCTTTCTTT.

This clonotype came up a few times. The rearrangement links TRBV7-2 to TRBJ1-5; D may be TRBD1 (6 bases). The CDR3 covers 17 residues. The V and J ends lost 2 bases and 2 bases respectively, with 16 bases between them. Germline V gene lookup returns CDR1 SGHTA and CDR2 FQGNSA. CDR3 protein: CASSLFKDSLGNQPQHF. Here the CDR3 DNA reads TGTGCCAGCAGCTTATTTAAGGACAGCCTTGGCAATCAGCCCCAGCATTTT.

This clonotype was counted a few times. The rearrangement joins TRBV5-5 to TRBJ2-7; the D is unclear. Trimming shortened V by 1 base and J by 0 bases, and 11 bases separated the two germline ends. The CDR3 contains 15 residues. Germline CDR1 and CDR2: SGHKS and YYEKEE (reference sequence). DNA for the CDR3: TGTGCCAGCAGCTTGAGTAGGTCTAGCTCCTACGAGCAGTACTTC. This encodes CASSLSRSSSYEQYF.

CDR3 amino acids: CASSFHMNTEAFF. CDR3 DNA sequence: TGTGCCAGCAGCTTTCACATGAACACTGAAGCTTTCTTT. The V gene is TRBV7-7, the J gene TRBJ1-1; D is uncertain. Looked up from germline, CDR1 is SSHAT and CDR2 is FNYEAQ (reference sequence). The CDR3 consists of 13 residues. Trimming shortened V by 3 bases and J by 0 bases, and 5 bases separated the two germline ends.